Following are 32 T cell receptor beta chains from one sample sequenced in a study of cytomegalovirus exposure and HLA in healthy donors. In the PCR, 60 Vbeta and 13 Jbeta primers were used. Using immunoSEQ multiplex PCR, the repertoire was profiled, and TCRdb retains in-frame clones only, with some absent. Counted here are about 110,000 clones, 65% to 75% occurring once; the ten biggest clones make up approximately 4.4%. Sequenced: PBMCs. The source of these receptors is a man aged 25-40 years in good health and CMV-seropositive.

The CDR3 bases are TGTGCCAGCAGTGTGACAGGGGCGGGCCAGCCCCAGCATTTT. As protein: CASSVTGAGQPQHF. The V call is TRBV6-1, the J call TRBJ1-5, with TRBD1 matching over 8 bases. Germline V gives CDR1 MNHNS, CDR2 SASEGT. The CDR3 has 14 amino acids. Unmatched junction bases numbered 6, after V lost 4 bases and J lost 7 bases.

This clone was seen a few times. The rearrangement joins TRBV30 to TRBJ1-4, with TRBD1 matching 8 bases. From germline, CDR1 is GTSNPN and CDR2 SVGIG (reference sequence). With 4 bases clipped from V and 6 bases from J, the junction kept 7 bases outside the gene matches. The CDR3 is 14 residues long. The CDR3 DNA reads TGTGCCTGGACGCTGACAGGGGTTGATGAAAAACTGTTTTTT. Protein product: CAWTLTGVDEKLFF.

This sequence joins TRBV18 and TRBJ2-7; the D gene is possibly TRBD2 (5 bases). This CDR3 contains 14 residues. The V and J ends lost 2 bases and 6 bases respectively, with 14 bases between them. Per the germline V gene, CDR1 is KGHSH and CDR2 is LQKENI. The CDR3 here is CASSPNRELVEQYF. The CDR3 DNA is TGTGCCAGCTCACCAAATAGGGAGTTAGTCGAGCAGTACTTC.

This clone appeared a few times. DNA of the CDR3: TGTGCCAGCAGCTTGGCCACCCTTTACACCTACAGGCGAGGAGAAGATGGCTACACCTTC. This codes for CASSLATLYTYRRGEDGYTF. This chain connects TRBV5-4 to TRBJ1-2; possibly TRBD1 for D (5 bases). The CDR3 consists of 20 residues. V was trimmed by 0 bases and J by 6 bases, leaving 30 bases between them. Germline V gives CDR1 SGHNT, CDR2 YYREEE (reference sequence).

This rearrangement joins TRBV27 to TRBJ1-6, with 9 bases lining up with TRBD1. The CDR3 runs to 16 residues. CDR1 and CDR2 from the germline V gene are MNHEY and SMNVEV (reference sequence). Unmatched junction bases numbered 8, after V lost 4 bases and J lost 7 bases. The CDR3: CASSSGQGFGNSPLHF. Here the CDR3 DNA reads TGTGCCAGCAGTTCTGGACAGGGGTTCGGGAATTCACCCCTCCACTTT.

The chain recombines TRBV7-7 with TRBJ2-3, with 8 bases fitting TRBD1. Germline V gives CDR1 SSHAT, CDR2 FNYEAQ (reference sequence). V was clipped by 0 bases and J by 6 bases; unmatched bases: 5. CDR3 length: 15 amino acids. CDR3 DNA: TGTGCCAGCAGCTTAGCACCAGGGGGCGCGGATACGCAGTATTTT. Protein sequence: CASSLAPGGADTQYF.

The CDR3 is CASSEGGVQPQETQYF. As DNA, the CDR3 is TGCGCCAGCAGTGAGGGGGGGGTTCAACCCCAAGAGACCCAGTACTTC. This rearrangement joins TRBV10-1 to TRBJ2-5; TRBD2 matches 7 bases. V was clipped by 2 bases and J by 1 base; unmatched bases: 7. The CDR3 consists of 16 residues. Looked up from germline, CDR1 is WNHNN and CDR2 is SYGVQD (reference sequence).

The V call is TRBV21-1, the J call TRBJ2-3; TRBD1 was called by the table and not checked on the DNA. TRBV21-1 is termed a pseudogene. The CDR3 consists of 14 residues. The CDR3: CARPDGQGSATQYF. CDR3 sequence (DNA): TGTGCCAGGCCAGATGGACAGGGGAGCGCTACGCAGTATTTT.

The chain recombines TRBV9 with TRBJ1-4; TRBD1 matches 7 bases. This CDR3 comprises 15 residues. V was clipped by 0 bases and J by 8 bases; unmatched bases: 7. The germline V gene encodes CDR1 SGDLS and CDR2 YYNGEE. The CDR3 DNA reads as TGTGCCAGCAGCGTAGGGGGCAGGGGGGTCGAAAAACTGTTTTTT. This encodes CASSVGGRGVEKLFF.

As for this clone: Different DNA sequences within this sample yield the same CDR3. The CDR3 loop is CASSPGGGGTEAFF. The CDR3 DNA is TGTGCCAGCAGCCCCGGGGGGGGAGGCACTGAAGCTTTCTTT. The genes are TRBV11-3 and TRBJ1-1; TRBD1 might be the D (5 bases). The CDR3 length is 14 residues. Germline V lookup: CDR1 SGHNT, CDR2 YENEEA. V lost 5 bases and J 4 bases, leaving 14 bases between the germline ends. The whole variable domain, remainder taken from reference TRBV11-3 and TRBJ1-1, is EAGVVQSPRYKIIEKKQPVAFWCNPISGHNTLYWYLQNLGQGPELLIRYENEEAVDDSQLPKDRFSAERLKGVDSTLKIQPAELGDSAVYLCASSPGGGGTEAFFGQGTRLTVV.

Details on this clone: One end of the junction varies from germline; a read error may be responsible. This rearrangement joins TRBV6-1 to TRBJ1-2; 8 bases are shared with TRBD1. CDR1 and CDR2 (germline): MNHNS, SASEGT. There are 14 residues in the CDR3. The CDR3 bases are TGTGCCAGCAGGCCGACAGGGGCTATCGATGGCTACCCCTTC. Amino acids: CASRPTGAIDGYPF.

Written as DNA, the CDR3 is TGCGCCAGCAGCCAAGATTCCCGAGTGGGGCACGTCTACGAGCAGTACTTC. This sequence encodes CASSQDSRVGHVYEQYF. The rearrangement uses TRBV4-3 and TRBJ2-7; D perhaps matches TRBD1 (5 bases). The V and J ends lost 0 bases and 3 bases respectively, with 18 bases between them. CDR3 length: 17 residues. Germline lookup yields CDR1 LGHNA and CDR2 YSLEER.

The chain combines TRBV28 with TRBJ2-5; D remains ambiguous. CDR1 MDHEN and CDR2 SYDVKM come from the germline V gene. The CDR3 sequence is 14 residues long. Trimming took 5 bases from V and 1 from J, leaving 11 bases between them. In DNA, the CDR3 is TGTGCCAGCAGTACCCTCTTTAGCCAAGAGACCCAGTACTTC. Translated: CASSTLFSQETQYF.

The rearrangement joins TRBV30 to TRBJ2-5; D might be TRBD2 (7 bases). The V gene's germline CDR1 is GTSNPN and CDR2 SVGIG (reference sequence). This CDR3 has 15 residues. Trimming pared 2 bases from V and 4 bases from J, leaving 17 bases between. The CDR3 protein is CAWSWRGLGRETQYF. CDR3 nucleotide sequence: TGTGCCTGGAGTTGGCGGGGGCTGGGTCGAGAGACCCAGTACTTC.

CDR3 DNA: TGTGCCAGCAGGATCACAGGGGCGGACGGGGAGCTGTTTTTT. Its translation: CASRITGADGELFF. The chain links TRBV7-3 to TRBJ2-2; TRBD1 aligns across 7 bases. Losses at the gene ends were 6 bases for V and 7 bases for J; bases not matched to a gene: 8. Germline V lookup: CDR1 SGHTA, CDR2 FQGTGA. The length of the CDR3 is 14 residues.

This clone was seen a single time. This chain uses TRBV2 with TRBJ2-3; 10 nucleotides match TRBD1. The CDR3 runs 14 residues. The junction had 2 bases not matched to a gene; V was cut back by 5 bases and J by 3 bases. The germline CDR1 and CDR2 sequences are SNHLY and FYNNEI. Here the CDR3 reads CASSRTGGTDTQYF. CDR3 nucleotides: TGTGCCAGCAGTAGGACAGGGGGAACAGATACGCAGTATTTT.

This clone was seen a few times. The genes are TRBV12-5 and TRBJ1-5, with a weak D call TRBD1 (5 bases). V lost 2 bases and J 7 bases, leaving 9 bases between the germline ends. CDR1 is LGHNT, CDR2 FRNRAP, per germline. The CDR3 covers 13 residues. For the CDR3, the DNA is TGTGCTAGTGGTTTGCCCCCAGGGCAGCCCCAGCATTTT. Protein sequence: CASGLPPGQPQHF. Combining the CDR3 with reference TRBV12-5 and TRBJ1-5 gives the whole variable domain DARVTQTPRHKVTEMGQEVTMRCQPILGHNTVFWYRQTMMQGLELLAYFRNRAPLDDSGMPKDRFSAEMPDATLATLKIQPSEPRDSAVYFCASGLPPGQPQHFGDGTRLSIL.

The chain combines TRBV5-6 with TRBJ2-3; the D gene is possibly TRBD1 (6 bases). V was shortened by 0 bases and J by 0 bases, with 8 bases between the two germline ends. The CDR3 extends over 15 amino acids. Looked up from germline, CDR1 is SGHDT and CDR2 is YYEEEE. The CDR3: CASSLDRASTDTQYF. The CDR3 DNA sequence: TGTGCCAGCAGCTTGGACAGGGCTAGCACAGATACGCAGTATTTT.

This clone showed up just a few times. CDR3 DNA: TGCGCCAGCAGCCAACGGGACAGGGGTCTATTGGGCACTGAAGCTTTCTTT. It yields the protein CASSQRDRGLLGTEAFF. The J gene is TRBJ1-1, the V gene TRBV5-1, with TRBD1 matching 10 bases. Germline V gene data show CDR1 as SGHRS and CDR2 as YFSETQ. The CDR3 length is 17 residues. Trimming took 4 bases from V and 4 from J; bases not matched to a gene: 13.

This clone was counted a few times. The J gene is TRBJ1-2, the V gene TRBV6-1; tentatively, D is TRBD1 (6 bases). The germline gives CDR1 MNHNS, CDR2 SASEGT. The CDR3 spans 13 residues. V lost 7 bases to trimming and J lost 5 bases, with 14 bases between them. CDR3 region: CASMIGGLYGYTF. The CDR3 nucleotides read TGTGCCAGCATGATAGGGGGTCTATATGGCTACACCTTC.

This clone was observed once. V usage is TRBV12-5 and J usage is TRBJ2-7; D is perhaps TRBD2 (5 bases). Per the germline V gene, CDR1 is LGHNT and CDR2 is FRNRAP. V lost 5 bases to trimming and J lost 6 bases, with 20 bases between them. This CDR3 is 15 amino acids long. CDR3 in amino acids: CASGNTRHPRGEQYF. Here the CDR3 DNA reads TGTGCTAGTGGTAACACTCGACACCCCCGGGGCGAGCAGTACTTC.

This chain joins TRBV10-1 and TRBJ2-7; a possible D gene is TRBD1 (6 bases). Trimming removed 5 bases from V and 6 bases from J, with 14 bases in between. The CDR3 sequence is 13 residues long. Germline CDR1 reads WNHNN; CDR2 reads SYGVQD (reference sequence). In DNA, the CDR3 is TGCGCCAGCAGTCCTAGACAGGATGGCGAGCAGTACTTC. Translation gives CASSPRQDGEQYF.

The J gene is TRBJ1-5, the V gene TRBV4-3, with 9 nucleotides matching TRBD1. The germline CDR1 and CDR2 sequences are LGHNA and YSLEER. V trimming: 3 bases; J trimming: 3 bases; junction bases outside the gene matches: 12. This CDR3 comprises 18 residues. DNA of the CDR3: TGCGCCAGCAGCCAGAGGGGCGGACAGGGGATTGCCAATCAGCCCCAGCATTTT. Translating gives CASSQRGGQGIANQPQHF.

The chain joins TRBV4-1 to TRBJ2-7, with 7 bases lining up with TRBD1. The length of the CDR3 is 15 residues. The junction had 11 bases not matched to a gene; V was cut back by 0 bases and J by 9 bases. CDR1 MGHRA and CDR2 YSYEKL come from the germline V gene. CDR3 nucleotide sequence: TGCGCCAGCAGCCAAGAATCAGGGGGTGGCCCCCGGCAGTACTTC. Translated, it gives CASSQESGGGPRQYF.

The chain recombines TRBV10-3 with TRBJ2-7; TRBD1 matches 11 bases. The length of the CDR3 is 14 residues. V dropped 11 bases and J dropped 2; count of bases not matched to a gene: 8. Germline V gives CDR1 ENHRY, CDR2 SYGVKD. The DNA for the CDR3 is TGTGCCTCCAGGCGGGACAGGGGGGCCTACGAGCAGTACTTC. This gives the protein CASRRDRGAYEQYF.

In its sample, this clone was seen a few times. The chain employs TRBV18 and TRBJ1-1; 9 bases align to TRBD1. V was clipped by 5 bases and J by 5 bases; unmatched bases: 9. Germline V gene lookup returns CDR1 KGHSH and CDR2 LQKENI. The CDR3 runs to 15 residues. The CDR3 spells CASSIQGQGYTEAFF. CDR3 coding DNA: TGTGCCAGCTCAATCCAAGGACAGGGGTATACTGAAGCTTTCTTT.

The chain joins TRBV7-2 to TRBJ1-3, with TRBD1 identical over 7 bases. V was clipped by 5 bases and J by 0 bases; unmatched bases: 4. CDR1 SGHTA and CDR2 FQGNSA come from the germline V gene. CDR3 length: 15 residues. CDR3 region: CASSPRTGSGNTIYF. The CDR3 bases are TGTGCCAGCAGCCCTCGGACAGGCTCTGGAAACACCATATATTTT.

Only a few counts were recorded for this clone. The chain is built from TRBV2 and TRBJ1-2; 8 bases align to TRBD1. This CDR3 comprises 16 residues. V was clipped by 0 bases and J by 0 bases; unmatched bases: 3. Germline assignment: CDR1 SNHLY and CDR2 FYNNEI. The CDR3 spells CASSEAGQDSNYGYTF. CDR3 nucleotides: TGTGCCAGCAGTGAAGCGGGACAGGACTCTAACTATGGCTACACCTTC.

This chain links TRBV10-3 with TRBJ2-5; 8 bases match TRBD2. The trim removed 1 base at V and 1 base at J, leaving 2 bases unmatched. The CDR3 length is 15 residues. From germline, CDR1 is ENHRY and CDR2 SYGVKD. The CDR3 spells CAISEWTSLQETQYF. CDR3 bases: TGTGCCATCAGTGAGTGGACTAGCCTCCAAGAGACCCAGTACTTC.

As concerns this clone: The junction differs from germline at one of its ends, possibly a read error. This chain joins TRBV4-3 and TRBJ1-2; D is undetermined. The CDR3 runs 14 residues. CDR1 is LGHNA and CDR2 is YSLEER in the germline V gene. In DNA, the CDR3 is TGCGCCAGCAGCCAAGAGTTGAGGAACTATGGCTACCCCTTC. It encodes CASSQELRNYGYPF.

The chain has TRBV6-5 and TRBJ1-1, with a possible D match to TRBD1 (5 bases). The germline V gene has CDR1 MNHEY and CDR2 SVGAGI. The CDR3 totals 13 residues. Deletions cut 2 bases from V and 7 bases from J, with 11 bases between. CDR3 nucleotides: TGTGCCAGCAGTTACGGGGGGTCAATTGAAGCTTTCTTT. It codes for CASSYGGSIEAFF.

The chain joins TRBV6-5 to TRBJ1-1; D remains ambiguous. Germline V gene sequence: CDR1 MNHEY, CDR2 SVGAGI. The CDR3 is made up of 11 amino acids. Trimming stripped 6 bases from V and 7 bases from J, with 9 bases between. The CDR3 region is CASSLFREAFF. The CDR3 bases are TGTGCCAGCAGCCTATTTCGTGAAGCTTTCTTT.